This TCR beta chain originates from a study of control samples from healthy donors and cancer patients. Sequencing was performed with immunoSEQ multiplex PCR; in TCRdb, only in-frame clones are kept and a portion is missing. The data show approximately 150,000 clones, around 94% seen once. V lost 5 bases to trimming and J lost 3 bases; unmatched junction nucleotides: 15. The CDR3 sequence is 17 residues long. Germline V gene lookup returns CDR1 SGHNT and CDR2 YENEEA. Material: blood. This sequence originates from a woman aged 18-35 years in good health. The chain links TRBV11-3 to TRBJ1-1, with 7 bases identical to TRBD1. The CDR3 nucleotides are TGTGCCAGCAGCCCACGTATGGCCAGGGGGGGCGACACTGAAGCTTTCTTT. This codes for CASSPRMARGGDTEAFF.